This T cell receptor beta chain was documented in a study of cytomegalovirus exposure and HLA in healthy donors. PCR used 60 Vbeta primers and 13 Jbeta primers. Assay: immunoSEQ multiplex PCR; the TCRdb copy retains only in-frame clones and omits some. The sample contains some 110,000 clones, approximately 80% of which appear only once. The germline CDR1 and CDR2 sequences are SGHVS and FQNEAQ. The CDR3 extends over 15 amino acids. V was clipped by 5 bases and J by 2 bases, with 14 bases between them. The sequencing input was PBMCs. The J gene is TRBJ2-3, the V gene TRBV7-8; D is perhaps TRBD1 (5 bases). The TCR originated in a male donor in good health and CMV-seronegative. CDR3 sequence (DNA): TGTGCCAGCAGCCCCACTCGACAGAACACAGATACGCAGTATTTT. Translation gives CASSPTRQNTDTQYF.